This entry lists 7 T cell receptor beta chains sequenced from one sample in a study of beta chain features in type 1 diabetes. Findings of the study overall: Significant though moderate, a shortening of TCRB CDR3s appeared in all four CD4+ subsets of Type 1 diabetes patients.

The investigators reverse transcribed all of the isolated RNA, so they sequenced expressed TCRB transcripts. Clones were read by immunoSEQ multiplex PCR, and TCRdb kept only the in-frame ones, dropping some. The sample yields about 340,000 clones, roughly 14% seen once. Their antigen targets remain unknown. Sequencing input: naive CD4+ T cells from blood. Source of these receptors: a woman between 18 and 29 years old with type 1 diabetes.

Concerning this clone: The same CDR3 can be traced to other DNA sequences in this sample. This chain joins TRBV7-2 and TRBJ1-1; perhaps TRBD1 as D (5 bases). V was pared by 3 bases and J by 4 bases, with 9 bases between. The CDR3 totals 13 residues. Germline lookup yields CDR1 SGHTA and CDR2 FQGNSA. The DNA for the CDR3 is TGTGCCAGCAGCTTCCAGGGTGGCACTGAAGCTTTCTTT. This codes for CASSFQGGTEAFF.

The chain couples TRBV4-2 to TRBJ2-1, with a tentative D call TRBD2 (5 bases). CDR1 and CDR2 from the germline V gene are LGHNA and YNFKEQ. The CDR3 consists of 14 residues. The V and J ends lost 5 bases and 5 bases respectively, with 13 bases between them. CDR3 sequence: CASSNPLGDNEQFF. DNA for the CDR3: TGTGCCAGCAGCAACCCACTAGGAGACAATGAGCAGTTCTTC.

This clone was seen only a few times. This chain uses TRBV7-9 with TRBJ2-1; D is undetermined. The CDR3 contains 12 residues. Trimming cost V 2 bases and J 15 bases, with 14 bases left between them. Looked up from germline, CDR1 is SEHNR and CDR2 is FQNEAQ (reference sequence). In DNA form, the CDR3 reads TGTGCCAGCAGCTTATCGTGGGCTGGTACGTTCTTC. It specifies CASSLSWAGTFF.

CDR3 loop: CASSLTLAGGEQFF. CDR3 sequence (DNA): TGCGCCAGCAGCTTGACACTAGCGGGAGGCGAGCAGTTCTTC. The rearrangement joins TRBV5-1 to TRBJ2-1, with 12 nucleotides matching TRBD2. CDR1 and CDR2 (germline): SGHRS, YFSETQ. V was pared by 1 base and J by 10 bases, with 3 bases of the junction left unmatched. The CDR3 has 14 amino acids.

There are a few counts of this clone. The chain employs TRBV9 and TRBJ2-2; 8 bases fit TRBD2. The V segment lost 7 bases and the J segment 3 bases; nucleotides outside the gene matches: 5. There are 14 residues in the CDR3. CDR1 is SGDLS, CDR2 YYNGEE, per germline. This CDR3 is CASAGGADTGELFF. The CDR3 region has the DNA TGTGCCAGCGCGGGGGGCGCGGACACCGGGGAGCTGTTTTTT.

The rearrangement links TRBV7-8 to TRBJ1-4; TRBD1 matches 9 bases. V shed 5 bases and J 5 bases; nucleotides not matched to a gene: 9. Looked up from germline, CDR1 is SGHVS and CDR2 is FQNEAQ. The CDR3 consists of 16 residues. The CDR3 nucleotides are TGTGCCAGCAGCCCCCGGTCCGGGACAGGGAATGAAAAACTGTTTTTT. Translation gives CASSPRSGTGNEKLFF.

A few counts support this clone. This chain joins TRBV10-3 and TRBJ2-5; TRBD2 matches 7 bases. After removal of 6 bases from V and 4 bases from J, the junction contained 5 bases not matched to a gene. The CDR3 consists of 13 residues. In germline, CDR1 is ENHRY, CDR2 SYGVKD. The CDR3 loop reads CAISKREGETQYF. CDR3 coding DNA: TGTGCCATCAGCAAGCGGGAAGGAGAGACCCAGTACTTC.